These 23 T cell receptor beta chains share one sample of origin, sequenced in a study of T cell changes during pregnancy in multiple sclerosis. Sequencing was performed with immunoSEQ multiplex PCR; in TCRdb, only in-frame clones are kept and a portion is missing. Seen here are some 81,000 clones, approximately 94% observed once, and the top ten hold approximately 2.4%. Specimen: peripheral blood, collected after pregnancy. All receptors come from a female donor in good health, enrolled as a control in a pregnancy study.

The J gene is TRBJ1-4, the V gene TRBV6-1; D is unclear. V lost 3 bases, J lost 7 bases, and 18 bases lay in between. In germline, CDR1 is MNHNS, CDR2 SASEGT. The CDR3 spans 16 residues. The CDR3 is CASSELSGGLSEKLFF. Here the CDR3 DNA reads TGTGCCAGCAGTGAGTTGTCAGGAGGTCTCAGTGAAAAACTGTTTTTT.

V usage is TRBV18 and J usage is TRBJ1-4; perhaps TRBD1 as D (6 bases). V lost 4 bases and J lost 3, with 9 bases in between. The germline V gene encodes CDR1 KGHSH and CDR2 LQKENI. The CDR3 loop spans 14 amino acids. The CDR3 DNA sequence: TGTGCCAGCTCACTCCAGGGGCCTAATGAAAAACTGTTTTTT. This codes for CASSLQGPNEKLFF.

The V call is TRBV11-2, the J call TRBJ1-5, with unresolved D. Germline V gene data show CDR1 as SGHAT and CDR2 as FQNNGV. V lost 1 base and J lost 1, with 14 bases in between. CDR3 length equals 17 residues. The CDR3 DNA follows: TGTGCCAGCAGCTTAGGAGGGCGGAGTACAAGCAATCAGCCCCAGCATTTT. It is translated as CASSLGGRSTSNQPQHF.

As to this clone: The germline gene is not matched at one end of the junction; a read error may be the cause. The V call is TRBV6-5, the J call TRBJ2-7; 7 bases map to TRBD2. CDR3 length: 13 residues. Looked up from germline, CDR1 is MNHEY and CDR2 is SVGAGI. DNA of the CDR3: TGTGCCAGCAGTTACACAGTCCGGGACTATCTTAAATTC. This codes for CASSYTVRDYLKF.

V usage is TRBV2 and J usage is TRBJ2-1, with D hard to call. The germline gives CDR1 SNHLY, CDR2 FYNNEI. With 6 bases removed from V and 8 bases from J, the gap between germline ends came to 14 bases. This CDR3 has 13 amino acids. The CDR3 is CASSQWAPDEQFF. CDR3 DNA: TGTGCCAGCAGCCAGTGGGCCCCCGATGAGCAGTTCTTC.

The DNA for the CDR3 is TGTGCCAGCAGGTCTAATGTATACGAGCAGTACTTC. It translates to CASRSNVYEQYF. V gene TRBV2 combines with J gene TRBJ2-7; D gene ambiguous. Germline V gene lookup returns CDR1 SNHLY and CDR2 FYNNEI. The CDR3 length is 12 residues. Trimming pared 6 bases from V and 4 bases from J, leaving 10 bases between.

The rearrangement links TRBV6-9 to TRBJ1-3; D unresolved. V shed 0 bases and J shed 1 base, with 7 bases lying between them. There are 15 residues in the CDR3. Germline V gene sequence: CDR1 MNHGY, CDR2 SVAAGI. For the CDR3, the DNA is TGTGCCAGCAGTTATTCGGGCAGGTCTGGAAACACCATATATTTT. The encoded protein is CASSYSGRSGNTIYF.

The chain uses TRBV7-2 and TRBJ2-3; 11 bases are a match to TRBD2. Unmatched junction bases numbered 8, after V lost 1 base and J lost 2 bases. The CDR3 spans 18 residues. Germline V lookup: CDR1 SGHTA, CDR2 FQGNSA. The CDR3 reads CASSLESSGGLTTDTQYF. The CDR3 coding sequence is TGTGCCAGCAGCTTAGAGTCTAGCGGGGGGTTAACCACAGATACGCAGTATTTT.

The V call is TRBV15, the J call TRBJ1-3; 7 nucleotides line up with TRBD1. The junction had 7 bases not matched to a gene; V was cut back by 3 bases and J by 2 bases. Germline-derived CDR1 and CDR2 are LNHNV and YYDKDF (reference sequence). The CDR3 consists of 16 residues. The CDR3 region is CATSSTGEGAGNTIYF. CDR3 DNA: TGTGCCACCAGCAGCACAGGGGAAGGTGCTGGAAACACCATATATTTT.

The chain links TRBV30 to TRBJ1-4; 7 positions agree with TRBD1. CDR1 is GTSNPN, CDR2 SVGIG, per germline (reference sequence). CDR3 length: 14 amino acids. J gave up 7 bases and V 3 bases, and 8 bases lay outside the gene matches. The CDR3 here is CAWSPARGFEKLFF. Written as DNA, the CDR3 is TGTGCCTGGAGCCCCGCCAGGGGGTTTGAAAAACTGTTTTTT.

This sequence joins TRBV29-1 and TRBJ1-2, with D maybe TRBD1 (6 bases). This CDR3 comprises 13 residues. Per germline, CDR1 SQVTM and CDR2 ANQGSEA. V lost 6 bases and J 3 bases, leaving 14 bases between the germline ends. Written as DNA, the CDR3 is TGCAGCGTAACGGGACACCTGGACTATGGCTACACCTTC. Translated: CSVTGHLDYGYTF.

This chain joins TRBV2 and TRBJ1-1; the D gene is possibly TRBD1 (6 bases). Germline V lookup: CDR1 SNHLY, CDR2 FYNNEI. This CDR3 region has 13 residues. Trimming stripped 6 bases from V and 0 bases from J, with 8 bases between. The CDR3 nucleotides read TGTGCCAGCAGGGGGGCTTTGAACACTGAAGCTTTCTTT. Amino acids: CASRGALNTEAFF.

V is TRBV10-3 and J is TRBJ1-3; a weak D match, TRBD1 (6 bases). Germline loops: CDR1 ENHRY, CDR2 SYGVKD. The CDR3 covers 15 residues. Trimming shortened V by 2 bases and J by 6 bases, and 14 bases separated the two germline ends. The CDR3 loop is CAISENRDNPNTIYF. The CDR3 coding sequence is TGTGCCATCAGTGAGAACAGGGACAATCCAAACACCATATATTTT.

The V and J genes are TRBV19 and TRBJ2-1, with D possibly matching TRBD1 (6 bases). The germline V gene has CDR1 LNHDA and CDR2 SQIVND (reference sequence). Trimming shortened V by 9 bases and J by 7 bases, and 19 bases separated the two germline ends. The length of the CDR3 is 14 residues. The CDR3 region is CASLDSGDWNEQFF. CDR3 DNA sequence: TGTGCCAGCCTGGACAGTGGGGATTGGAATGAGCAGTTCTTC. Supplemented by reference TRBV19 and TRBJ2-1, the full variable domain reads DGGITQSPKYLFRKEGQNVTLSCEQNLNHDAMYWYRQDPGQGLRLIYYSQIVNDFQKGDIAEGYSVSREKKESFPLTVTSAQKNPTAFYLCASLDSGDWNEQFFGPGTRLTVL.

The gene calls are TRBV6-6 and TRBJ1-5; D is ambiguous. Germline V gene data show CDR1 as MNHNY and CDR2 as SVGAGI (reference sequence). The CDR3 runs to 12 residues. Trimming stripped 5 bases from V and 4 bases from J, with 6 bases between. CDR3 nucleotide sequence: TGTGCCAGCAGTGTCTCGAATCAGCCCCAGCATTTT. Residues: CASSVSNQPQHF.

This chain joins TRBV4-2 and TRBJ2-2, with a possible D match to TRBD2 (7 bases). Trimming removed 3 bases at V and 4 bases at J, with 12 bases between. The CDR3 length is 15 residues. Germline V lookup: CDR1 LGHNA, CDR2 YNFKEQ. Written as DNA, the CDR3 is TGTGCCAGCAGCCAGGAGGGGGGGGGCACCGGGGAGCTGTTTTTT. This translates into CASSQEGGGTGELFF.

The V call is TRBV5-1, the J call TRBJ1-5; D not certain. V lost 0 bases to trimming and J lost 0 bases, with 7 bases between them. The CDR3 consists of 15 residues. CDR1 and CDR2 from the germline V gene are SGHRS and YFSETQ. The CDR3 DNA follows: TGCGCCAGCAGCTTGGCCGGGGTTAGCAATCAGCCCCAGCATTTT. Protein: CASSLAGVSNQPQHF. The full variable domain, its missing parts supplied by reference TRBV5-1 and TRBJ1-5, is KAGVTQTPRYLIKTRGQQVTLSCSPISGHRSVSWYQQTPGQGLQFLFEYFSETQRNKGNFPGRFSGRQFSNSRSEMNVSTLELGDSALYLCASSLAGVSNQPQHFGDGTRLSIL.

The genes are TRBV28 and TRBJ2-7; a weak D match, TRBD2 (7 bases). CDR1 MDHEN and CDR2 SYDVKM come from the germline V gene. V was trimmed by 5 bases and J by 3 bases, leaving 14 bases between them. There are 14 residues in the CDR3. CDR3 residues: CASSRGDKNYEQYF. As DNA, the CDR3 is TGTGCCAGCAGTCGGGGGGACAAGAACTACGAGCAGTACTTC.

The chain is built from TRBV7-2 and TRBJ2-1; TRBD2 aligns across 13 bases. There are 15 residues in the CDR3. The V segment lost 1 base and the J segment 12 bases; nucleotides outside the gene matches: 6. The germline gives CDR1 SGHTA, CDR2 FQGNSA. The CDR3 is CASSLGGTSGVLQFF. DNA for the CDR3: TGTGCCAGCAGCTTAGGAGGGACTAGCGGGGTTTTGCAGTTCTTC.

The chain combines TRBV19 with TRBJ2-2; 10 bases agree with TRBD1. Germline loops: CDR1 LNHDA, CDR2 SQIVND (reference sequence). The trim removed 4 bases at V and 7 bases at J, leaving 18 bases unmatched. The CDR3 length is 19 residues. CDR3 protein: CASSKDFLGQGLFIGELFF. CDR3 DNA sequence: TGTGCCAGTAGTAAAGATTTTCTGGGACAGGGGTTGTTTATCGGGGAGCTGTTTTTT.

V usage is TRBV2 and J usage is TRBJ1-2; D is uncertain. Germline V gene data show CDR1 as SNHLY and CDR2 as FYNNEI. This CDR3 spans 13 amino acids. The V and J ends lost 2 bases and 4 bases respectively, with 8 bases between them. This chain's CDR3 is CASSEMAAYGYTF. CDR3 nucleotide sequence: TGTGCCAGCAGTGAAATGGCGGCCTATGGCTACACCTTC.

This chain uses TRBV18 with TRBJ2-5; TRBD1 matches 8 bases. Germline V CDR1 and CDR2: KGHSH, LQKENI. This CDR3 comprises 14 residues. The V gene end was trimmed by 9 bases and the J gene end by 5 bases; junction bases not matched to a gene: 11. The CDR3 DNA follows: TGTGCCAGTCGACGAGGGACAGGTCGGGAGACCCAGTACTTC. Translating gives CASRRGTGRETQYF. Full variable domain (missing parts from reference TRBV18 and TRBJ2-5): NAGVMQNPRHLVRRRGQEARLRCSPMKGHSHVYWYRQLPEEGLKFMVYLQKENIIDESGMPKERFSAEFPKEGPSILRIQQVVRGDSAAYFCASRRGTGRETQYFGPGTRLLVL.

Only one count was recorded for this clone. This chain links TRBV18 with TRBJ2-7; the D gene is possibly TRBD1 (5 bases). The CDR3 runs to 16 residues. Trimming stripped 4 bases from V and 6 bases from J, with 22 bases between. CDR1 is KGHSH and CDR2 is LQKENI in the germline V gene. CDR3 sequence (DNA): TGTGCCAGCTCACAAACTCAAACCTCACAGGCCTCCGAGCAGTACTTC. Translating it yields CASSQTQTSQASEQYF.